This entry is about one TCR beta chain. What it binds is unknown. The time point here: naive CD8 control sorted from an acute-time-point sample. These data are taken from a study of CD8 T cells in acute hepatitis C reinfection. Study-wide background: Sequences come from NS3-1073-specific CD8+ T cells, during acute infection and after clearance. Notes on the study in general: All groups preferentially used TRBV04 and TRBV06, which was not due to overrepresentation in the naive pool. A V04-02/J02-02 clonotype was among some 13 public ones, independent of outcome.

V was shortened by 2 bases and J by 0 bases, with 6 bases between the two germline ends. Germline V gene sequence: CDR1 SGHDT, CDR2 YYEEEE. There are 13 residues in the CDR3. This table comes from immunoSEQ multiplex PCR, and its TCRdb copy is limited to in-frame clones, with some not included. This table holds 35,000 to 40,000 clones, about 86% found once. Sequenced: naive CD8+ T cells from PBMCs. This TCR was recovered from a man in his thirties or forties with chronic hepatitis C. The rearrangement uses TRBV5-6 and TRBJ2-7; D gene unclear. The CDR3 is CASSFGRSYEQYF. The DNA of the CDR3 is TGTGCCAGCAGCTTCGGCCGCTCCTACGAGCAGTACTTC.